This T cell receptor (beta chain) was recorded in a study of cytomegalovirus exposure and HLA in healthy donors. Study-level information: About 179 million T cells yielded roughly 120 million unique TCR beta sequences in earlier analysis.

The PCR used 60 Vbeta and 13 Jbeta primers. The assay was immunoSEQ multiplex PCR, and TCRdb's table has in-frame clones only and misses some. The sample carries 150,000 to 200,000 clones, over 65% recorded once. Donors likely had unrecorded immune exposures despite being nominally healthy when sampled. Trimming cost V 8 bases and J 3 bases, with 13 bases left between them. The CDR3 is 13 amino acids. The germline V gene encodes CDR1 SNHLY and CDR2 FYNNEI. This clone was picked up a small number of times. Sequencing used PBMCs. The chain employs TRBV2 and TRBJ1-2, with a possible D match to TRBD1 (6 bases). The sequence was collected from a woman in her sixties in good health and CMV-seropositive. The CDR3 DNA follows: TGTGCCAGCCGGATACAGGGTGACTATGGCTACACCTTC. Translating gives CASRIQGDYGYTF.